The 6 T cell receptor beta chains reported below all come from one sample, sequenced in a study of CXCR3-negative and CXCR3-positive naive CD8 T cells. UMI-labeled TRB cDNA libraries were prepared by 5' RACE. TCRdb derives one entry per CDR3 protein from the 5' RACE reads, leaving out DNA. The sample shows 100,000 to 150,000 distinct CDR3 sequences, and less than 0.55% sits with its ten largest clones. The sequencing sample was made of naive CXCR3- CD8+ T cells from blood. Subset specified: CD45RO-CCR7+CD27+CD95- naive CD8+ T cells lacking CXCR3 (TNR3-). Source of these receptors: a human donor in good health. Some clones in this sample may be carry-over from other donors' samples.

This rearrangement joins TRBV5-6 to TRBJ2-1; TCRdb's D call, TRBD2, is unchecked because there is no DNA. This CDR3 is 12 amino acids long. The germline gives CDR1 SGHDT, CDR2 YYEEEE. CDR3 loop: CASSFPSTEQFF.

The genes are TRBV5-5 and TRBJ1-1; TCRdb's D gene call, TRBD1, goes unchecked for lack of DNA. This CDR3 contains 14 residues. CDR1 and CDR2 from the germline V gene are SGHKS and YYEKEE (reference sequence). CDR3: CASSPGTGGVLTFF.

V and J are TRBV24-1 and TRBJ2-7; checking the TCRdb D call of TRBD1 is not possible without DNA. Per the germline V gene, CDR1 is KGHDR and CDR2 is SFDVKD. The CDR3 consists of 12 residues. The CDR3 loop reads CATSGRGGEQYF.

V is TRBV12-3 or TRBV12-4 and J is TRBJ2-1. This CDR3 region has 13 residues. The CDR3 sequence: CASSFTIDNEQFF.

This chain links TRBV10-2 with TRBJ2-2; TCRdb proposes TRBD1, but this gene call is untestable without DNA. Germline lookup yields CDR1 WSHSY and CDR2 SAAADI. The CDR3 runs 15 residues. CDR3 sequence: CASSSNRGAAGELFF.

The CDR3: CASSQDSGSNEQYF. The chain employs TRBV7-3 and TRBJ2-7; without DNA, the TCRdb call of TRBD2 cannot be checked. Looked up from germline, CDR1 is SGHTA and CDR2 is FQGTGA. The CDR3 has 14 residues.